The present TCR beta chain was sequenced within a study of radiotherapy plus CTLA-4 blockade in lung cancer. Background on the study: Among all patients, roughly 19% showed objective responses, while about 30% had disease control. Overall study results and limits: Interferon-beta and early blood T cell clone dynamics reportedly predicted response best. Tumor-origin TCR clones grew in blood after radiotherapy plus ipilimumab.

The repertoire was sequenced with immunoSEQ multiplex PCR; TCRdb's copy has only in-frame clones and lacks some. The sample includes 90,000 to 100,000 clones, 65% to 80% of them seen just once. This clone was detected only a few times. Its target is unknown. Alongside CTLA-4 blockade with ipilimumab, patients with chemo-refractory metastatic non-small-cell lung cancer received focal radiation. V was pared by 5 bases and J by 4 bases, with 5 bases of the junction left unmatched. Germline assignment: CDR1 WSHSY and CDR2 SAAADI. The CDR3 spans 15 residues. The chain employs TRBV10-2 and TRBJ2-2, with TRBD1 matching 9 bases. The sequenced sample was peripheral blood, obtained from a patient treated with radiotherapy plus ipilimumab. This receptor was taken from a human donor with non-small cell lung cancer who had a partial response to radiotherapy plus ipilimumab. Some clones in this sample may be carry-over from other donors' samples. CDR3 sequence reads: CASSTQGAGTGELFF. CDR3 DNA: TGCGCCAGCAGTACACAGGGGGCGGGCACCGGGGAGCTGTTTTTT.